The entry below gives a single T cell receptor beta chain sequence along with its context. What it recognizes is unknown. Some clones are missing from TCRdb's copy, which holds only in-frame ones; the method was immunoSEQ multiplex PCR. The sample carries more than 65,000 clones, roughly 88% recorded once. This sample is part of a study of graft-versus-host responses after intestinal transplantation. Trimming left V 5 bases short and J 4 bases short, with 8 bases between. The CDR3 has 12 amino acids. CDR1 is SQVTM and CDR2 is ANQGSEA in the germline V gene. Overall study findings and caveats: The study found high graft-versus-host to host-versus-graft clonal ratios in allografts of patients with graft-donor T cell macrochimerism. Some GvH clones were seen earlier in gut or blood, suggesting intestinal origin.

The input for sequencing was unstimulated CD8+ T cells sorted from spleen or lymph node cells, taken before intestinal transplant. The rearrangement uses TRBV29-1 and TRBJ2-2, with D possibly TRBD1 on 5 matching bases. The sequence derives from a human donor who received an intestinal transplant. The CDR3 nucleotides are TGCAGCGTTCAGGGTAGCACCGGGGAGCTGTTTTTT. This codes for CSVQGSTGELFF.